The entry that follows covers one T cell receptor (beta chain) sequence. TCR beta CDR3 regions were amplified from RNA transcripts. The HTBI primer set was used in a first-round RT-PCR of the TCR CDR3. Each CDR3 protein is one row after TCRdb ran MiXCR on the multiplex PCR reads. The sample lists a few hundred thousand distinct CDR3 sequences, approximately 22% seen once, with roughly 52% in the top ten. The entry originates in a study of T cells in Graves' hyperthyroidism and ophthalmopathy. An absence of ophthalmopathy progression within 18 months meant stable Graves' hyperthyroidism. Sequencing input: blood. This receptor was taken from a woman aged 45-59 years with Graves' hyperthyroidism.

The CDR3 DNA reads TGTGCCAGCAGTATGGGACTAGCGGGATATGGCGAGCAGTACTTC. It codes for CASSMGLAGYGEQYF. V and J are TRBV6-1 and TRBJ2-7; 13 bases fit TRBD2. V shed 5 bases and J 6 bases; nucleotides not matched to a gene: 7. CDR3 length: 15 residues. CDR1 is MNHNS and CDR2 is SASEGT in the germline V gene.